The present entry profiles one TCR beta chain with its context. The sample holds other DNA sequences that translate to the same CDR3. Assay execution took place at the deep level. Sequencing was performed with immunoSEQ multiplex PCR; in TCRdb, only in-frame clones are kept and a portion is missing. The sample shows 1,500,000 or so clones, approximately 98.5% of them seen only once. With 4 bases removed from V and 3 bases from J, the gap between germline ends came to 11 bases. The CDR3 runs to 13 residues. Germline lookup yields CDR1 SGHNT and CDR2 YYREEE (reference sequence). The sample is drawn from a study of shared clonotypes between healthy human individuals.

Sequencing input: naive CD4+ T cells sorted from blood. Stated subset: CD45RA+ positively selected. The TCR comes from a young man in good health. V usage is TRBV5-4 and J usage is TRBJ2-7, with D unclear. The CDR3 loop reads CASSPGGSYEQYF. As DNA, the CDR3 is TGTGCCAGCAGCCCGGGCGGCAGCTACGAGCAGTACTTC.